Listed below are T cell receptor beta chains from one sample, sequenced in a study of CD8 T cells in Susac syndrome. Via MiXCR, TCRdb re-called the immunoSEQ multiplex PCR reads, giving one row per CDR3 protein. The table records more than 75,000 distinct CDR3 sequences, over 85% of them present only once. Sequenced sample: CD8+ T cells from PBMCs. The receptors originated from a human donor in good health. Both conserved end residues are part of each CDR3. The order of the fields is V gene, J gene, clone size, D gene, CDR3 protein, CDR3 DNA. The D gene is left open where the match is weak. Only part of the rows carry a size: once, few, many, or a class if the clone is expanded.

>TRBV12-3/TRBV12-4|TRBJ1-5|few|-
CASSLLGNQPQHF
TGTGCCAGCAGTTTATTAGGGAATCAGCCCCAGCATTTT
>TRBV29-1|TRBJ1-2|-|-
CSVRFLEGTGTENHYGYTF
TGCAGCGTTAGGTTTCTGGAAGGAACCGGGACCGAAAACCACTATGGCTACACCTTC
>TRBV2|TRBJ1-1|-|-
CASNQMDYGEAFF
TGTGCCAGCAACCAAATGGATTACGGTGAAGCTTTCTTT
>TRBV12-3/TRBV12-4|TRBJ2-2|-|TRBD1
CAVIMSRGQFGRNTGELFF
TGTGCCGTTATCATGAGCAGGGGGCAATTCGGAAGGAACACCGGGGAGCTGTTTTTT
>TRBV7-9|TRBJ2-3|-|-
CASSLSQRPTDTQYF
TGTGCCAGCAGCTTAAGTCAGCGCCCCACAGATACGCAGTATTTT
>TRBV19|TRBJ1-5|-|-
CASSRVAQPQHF
TGTGCCAGTTCTCGGGTTGCTCAGCCCCAGCATTTT
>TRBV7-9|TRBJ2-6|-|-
CATTGTHSSGANVLTF
TGTGCCACTACCGGGACGCATAGCTCTGGGGCCAACGTCCTGACTTTC
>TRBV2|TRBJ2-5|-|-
CASRGDGFQETQYF
TGTGCCAGCAGGGGGGACGGCTTCCAAGAGACCCAGTACTTC
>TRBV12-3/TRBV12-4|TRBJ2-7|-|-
CASSPGLTHEQYF
TGTGCCAGCAGTCCGGGCCTGACCCACGAGCAGTACTTC
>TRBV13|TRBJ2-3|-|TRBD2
CASSLRGSGVIADTQYF
TGTGCCAGCAGCTTAAGGGGTAGCGGGGTGATTGCAGATACGCAGTATTTT
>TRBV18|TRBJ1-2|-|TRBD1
CASSPGGTGGEGYTF
TGTGCCAGCTCACCAGGAGGGACAGGGGGCGAAGGCTACACCTTC
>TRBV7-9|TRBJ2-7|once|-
CASSSDPGRYEQYF
TGTGCCAGCAGCTCGGACCCGGGCAGGTACGAGCAGTACTTC
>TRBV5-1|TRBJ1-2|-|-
CASTDGHGYTF
TGCGCCAGCACTGACGGTCATGGCTACACCTTC
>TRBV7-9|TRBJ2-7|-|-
CASSPGHPYEQYF
TGTGCCAGCAGCCCGGGACACCCTTATGAGCAGTACTTC
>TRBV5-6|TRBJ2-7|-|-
CASSLRGHGRGEQYF
TGTGCCAGCAGCTTGAGGGGACATGGTCGAGGCGAGCAGTACTTC
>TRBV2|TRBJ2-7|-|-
CASLAYEQYF
TGTGCCAGCCTGGCCTACGAGCAGTACTTC
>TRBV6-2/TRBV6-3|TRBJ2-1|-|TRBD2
CASSYQLAGRGDEQFF
TGTGCCAGCAGTTACCAGTTAGCGGGTCGGGGGGATGAGCAGTTCTTC
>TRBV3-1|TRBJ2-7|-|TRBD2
CASSQEALADSYEQYF
TGTGCCAGCAGCCAAGAGGCACTAGCGGACTCCTACGAGCAGTACTTC
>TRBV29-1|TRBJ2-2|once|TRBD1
CSARTGGTGELFF
TGCAGCGCCAGGACAGGGGGCACCGGGGAGCTGTTTTTT
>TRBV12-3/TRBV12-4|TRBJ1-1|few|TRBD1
CASRQGGTEAFF
TGTGCCAGCCGACAGGGGGGCACTGAAGCTTTCTTT
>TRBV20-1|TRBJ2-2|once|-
CSASQGDNTGELFF
TGCAGTGCTAGTCAAGGGGATAACACCGGGGAGCTGTTTTTT
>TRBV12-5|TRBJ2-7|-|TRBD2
CASGSPGLAGSSYEQYF
TGTGCTAGTGGTTCCCCGGGACTAGCGGGGAGCTCCTACGAGCAGTACTTC
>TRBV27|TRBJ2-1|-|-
CASSLSVHLYNEQFF
TGTGCCAGCAGTTTATCCGTGCACCTTTACAATGAGCAGTTCTTC
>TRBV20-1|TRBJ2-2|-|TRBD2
CSARSGGADTGELFF
TGCAGTGCTAGAAGCGGGGGGGCCGATACCGGGGAGCTGTTTTTT
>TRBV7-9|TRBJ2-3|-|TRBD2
CASSPGLLTSSTDTQYF
TGTGCCAGCAGCCCGGGACTACTTACTTCTAGCACAGATACGCAGTATTTT
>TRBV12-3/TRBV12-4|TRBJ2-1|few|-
CASSSGTYYNEQFF
TGTGCCAGCAGTTCCGGGACTTACTACAATGAGCAGTTCTTC
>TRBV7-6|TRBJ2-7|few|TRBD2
CASSFQRGDSYEQYF
TGTGCCAGCAGCTTCCAGCGGGGGGACTCCTACGAGCAGTACTTC
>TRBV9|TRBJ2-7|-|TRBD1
CASSFRQGPYEQYF
TGTGCCAGCAGCTTTCGACAGGGACCCTACGAGCAGTACTTC
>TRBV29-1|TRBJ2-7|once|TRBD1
CSVKTGTVSYEQYF
TGCAGCGTGAAAACCGGGACAGTCTCCTACGAGCAGTACTTC
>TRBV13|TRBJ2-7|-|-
CASSFISPLTYEQYF
TGTGCCAGCAGCTTTATTAGCCCTCTAACCTACGAGCAGTACTTC
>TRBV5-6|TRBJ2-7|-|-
CASSLGTGEDF
TGTGCCAGCAGCTTGGGTACGGGGGAGGACTTC
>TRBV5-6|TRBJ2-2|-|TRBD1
CASGGAGTGNTGELFF
TGTGCCAGCGGTGGGGCCGGGACAGGGAACACCGGGGAGCTGTTTTTT
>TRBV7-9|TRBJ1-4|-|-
CASSPPEGNNEKLFF
TGTGCCAGCAGCCCTCCGGAGGGAAATAATGAAAAACTGTTTTTT
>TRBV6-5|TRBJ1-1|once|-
CASSSGVLEAFF
TGTGCCAGCAGCTCAGGGGTTCTTGAAGCTTTCTTT
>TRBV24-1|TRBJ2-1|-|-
CATSDVGEEGVQFF
TGTGCCACCAGTGACGTTGGAGAAGAGGGAGTGCAGTTCTTC
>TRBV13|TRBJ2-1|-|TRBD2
CASSFAAGASSYNEQFF
TGTGCCAGCAGCTTTGCAGCGGGGGCCTCCTCCTACAATGAGCAGTTCTTC
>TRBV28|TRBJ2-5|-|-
CASHSGRGPGETQYF
TGTGCCAGCCACTCCGGGCGGGGGCCAGGGGAGACCCAGTACTTC
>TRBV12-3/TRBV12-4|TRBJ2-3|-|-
CASSPTGYTDTQYF
TGTGCCAGCAGTCCCACAGGATACACAGATACGCAGTATTTT
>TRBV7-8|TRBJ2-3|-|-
CASSLDVGGNTDTQYF
TGTGCCAGCAGCTTAGATGTCGGGGGAAACACAGATACGCAGTATTTT
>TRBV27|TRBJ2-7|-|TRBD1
CASGTGGYYEQYF
TGTGCCAGCGGTACAGGGGGCTACTACGAGCAGTACTTC
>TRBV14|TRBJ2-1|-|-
CASSQGSGSLQFF
TGTGCCAGCAGCCAAGGATCGGGATCTCTGCAGTTCTTC
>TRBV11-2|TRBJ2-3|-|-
CASSLSGDTDTQYF
TGTGCCAGCAGCTTAAGTGGGGACACAGATACGCAGTATTTT